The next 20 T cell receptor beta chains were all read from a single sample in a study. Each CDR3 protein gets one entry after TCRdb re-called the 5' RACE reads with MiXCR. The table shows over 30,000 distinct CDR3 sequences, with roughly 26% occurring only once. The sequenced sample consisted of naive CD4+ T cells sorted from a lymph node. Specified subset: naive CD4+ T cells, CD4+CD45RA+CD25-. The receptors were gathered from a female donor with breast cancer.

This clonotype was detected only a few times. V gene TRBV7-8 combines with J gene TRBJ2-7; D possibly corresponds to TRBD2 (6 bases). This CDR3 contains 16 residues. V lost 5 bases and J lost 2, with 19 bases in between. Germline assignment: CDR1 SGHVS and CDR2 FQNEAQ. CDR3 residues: CASSTGEGRVTYEQYF. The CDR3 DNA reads TGTGCCAGCAGCACGGGGGAAGGACGGGTAACCTACGAGCAGTACTTC.

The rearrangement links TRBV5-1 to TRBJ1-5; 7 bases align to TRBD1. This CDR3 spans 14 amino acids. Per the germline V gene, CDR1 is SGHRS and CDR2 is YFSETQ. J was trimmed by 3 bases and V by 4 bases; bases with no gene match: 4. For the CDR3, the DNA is TGCGCCAGCAGCCAAGGGACAGCCAATCAGCCCCAGCATTTT. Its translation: CASSQGTANQPQHF.

The CDR3 region has the DNA TGTGCCAGCAGCTTAGATTTAGCGGGGGGGCAGTATGAGCAGTTCTTC. Protein sequence: CASSLDLAGGQYEQFF. The V and J genes are TRBV11-2 and TRBJ2-1; 11 nucleotides align to TRBD2. V trimming: 0 bases; J trimming: 8 bases; junction bases outside the gene matches: 6. The germline CDR1 and CDR2 sequences are SGHAT and FQNNGV. CDR3 length equals 16 residues. Full variable domain (outside the CDR3, taken from reference TRBV11-2 and TRBJ2-1): EAGVAQSPRYKIIEKRQSVAFWCNPISGHATLYWYQQILGQGPKLLIQFQNNGVVDDSQLPKDRFSAERLKGVDSTLKIQPAKLEDSAVYLCASSLDLAGGQYEQFFGPGTRLTVL.

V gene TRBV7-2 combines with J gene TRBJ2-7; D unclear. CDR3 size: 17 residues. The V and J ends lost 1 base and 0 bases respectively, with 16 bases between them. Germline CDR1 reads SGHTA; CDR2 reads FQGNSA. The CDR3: CASSLGRISHLSYEQYF. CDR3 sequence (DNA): TGTGCCAGCAGCTTAGGACGAATCTCACACCTCTCCTACGAGCAGTACTTC.

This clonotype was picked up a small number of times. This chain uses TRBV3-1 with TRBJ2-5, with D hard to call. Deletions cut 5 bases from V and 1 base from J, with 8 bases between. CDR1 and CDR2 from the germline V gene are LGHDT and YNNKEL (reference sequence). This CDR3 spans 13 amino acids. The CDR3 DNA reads TGTGCCAGCAGCGGCGGATCCCAAGAGACCCAGTACTTC. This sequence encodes CASSGGSQETQYF.

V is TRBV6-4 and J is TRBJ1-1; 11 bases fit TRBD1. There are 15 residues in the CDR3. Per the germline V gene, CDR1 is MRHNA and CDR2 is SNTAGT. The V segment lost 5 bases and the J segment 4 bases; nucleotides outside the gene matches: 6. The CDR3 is CASSLTGTGGTEAFF. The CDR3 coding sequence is TGTGCCAGCAGTCTGACCGGGACAGGGGGCACTGAAGCTTTCTTT.

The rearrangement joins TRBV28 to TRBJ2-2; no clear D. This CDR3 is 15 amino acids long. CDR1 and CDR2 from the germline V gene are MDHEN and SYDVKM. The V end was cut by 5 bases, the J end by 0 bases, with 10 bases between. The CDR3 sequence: CASSTPSANTGELFF. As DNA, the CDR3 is TGTGCCAGCAGTACCCCCAGCGCGAACACCGGGGAGCTGTTTTTT.

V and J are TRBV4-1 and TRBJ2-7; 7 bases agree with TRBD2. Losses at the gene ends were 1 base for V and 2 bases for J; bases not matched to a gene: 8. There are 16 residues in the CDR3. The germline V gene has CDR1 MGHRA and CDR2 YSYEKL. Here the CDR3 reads CASSQGLAEITYEQYF. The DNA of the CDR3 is TGCGCCAGCAGCCAAGGCCTAGCGGAGATAACCTACGAGCAGTACTTC.

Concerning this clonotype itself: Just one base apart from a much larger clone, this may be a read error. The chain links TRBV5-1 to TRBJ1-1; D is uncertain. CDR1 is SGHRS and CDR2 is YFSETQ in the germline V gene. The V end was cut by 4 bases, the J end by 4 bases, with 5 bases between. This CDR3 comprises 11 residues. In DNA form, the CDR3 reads TGCGCCAGCAGCCCATTCACTGAAGCTTTCTTT. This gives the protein CASSPFTEAFF.

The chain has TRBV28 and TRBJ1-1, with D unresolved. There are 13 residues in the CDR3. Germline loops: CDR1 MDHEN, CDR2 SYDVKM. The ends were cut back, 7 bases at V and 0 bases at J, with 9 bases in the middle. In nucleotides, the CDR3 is TGTGCCAGCAAGAACTCCATGAACACTGAAGCTTTCTTT. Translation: CASKNSMNTEAFF.

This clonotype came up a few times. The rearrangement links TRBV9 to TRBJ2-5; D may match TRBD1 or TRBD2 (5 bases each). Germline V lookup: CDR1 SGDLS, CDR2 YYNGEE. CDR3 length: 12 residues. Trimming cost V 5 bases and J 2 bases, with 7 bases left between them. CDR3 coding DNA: TGTGCCAGCAGGAGGGGTCAAGAGACCCAGTACTTC. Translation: CASRRGQETQYF.

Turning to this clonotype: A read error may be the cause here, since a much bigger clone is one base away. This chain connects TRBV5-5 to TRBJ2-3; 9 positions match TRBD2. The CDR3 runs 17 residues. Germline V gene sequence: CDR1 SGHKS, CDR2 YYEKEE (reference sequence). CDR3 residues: CASSRYPAAGGTGTQYF. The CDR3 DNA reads TGTGCCAGCAGCCGTTACCCTGCAGCGGGGGGCACAGGTACGCAGTATTTT.

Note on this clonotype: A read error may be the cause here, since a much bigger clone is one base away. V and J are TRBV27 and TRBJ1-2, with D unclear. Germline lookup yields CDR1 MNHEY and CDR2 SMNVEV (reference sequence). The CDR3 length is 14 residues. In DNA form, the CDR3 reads TGTGCCAGCAGTATATCATGGACCGGAGCGGGCTACACCTTC. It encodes CASSISWTGAGYTF.

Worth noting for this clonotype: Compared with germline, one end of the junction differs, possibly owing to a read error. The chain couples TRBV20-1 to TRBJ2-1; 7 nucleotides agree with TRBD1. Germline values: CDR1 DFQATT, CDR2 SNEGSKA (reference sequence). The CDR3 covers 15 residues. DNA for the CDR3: TGCAGTGTTAGAGTTTTCGGGGCAGGGGGCAATGAGCAGTTCTTC. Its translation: CSVRVFGAGGNEQFF.

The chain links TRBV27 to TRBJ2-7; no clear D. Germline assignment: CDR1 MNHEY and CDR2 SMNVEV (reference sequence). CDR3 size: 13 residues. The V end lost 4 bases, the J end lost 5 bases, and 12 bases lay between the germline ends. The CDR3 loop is CASSYDMDHEQYF. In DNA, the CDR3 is TGTGCCAGCAGTTACGACATGGACCACGAGCAGTACTTC.

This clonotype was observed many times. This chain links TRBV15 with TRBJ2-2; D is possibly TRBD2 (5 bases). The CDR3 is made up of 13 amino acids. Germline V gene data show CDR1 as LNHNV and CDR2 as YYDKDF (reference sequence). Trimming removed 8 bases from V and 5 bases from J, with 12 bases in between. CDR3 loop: CATFGVWTGELFF. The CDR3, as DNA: TGTGCCACCTTCGGGGTCTGGACCGGGGAGCTGTTTTTT.

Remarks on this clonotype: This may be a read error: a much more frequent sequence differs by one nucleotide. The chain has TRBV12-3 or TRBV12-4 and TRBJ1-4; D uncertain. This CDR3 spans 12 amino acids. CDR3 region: CASSLWNEKLCF. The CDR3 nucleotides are TGTGCCAGCAGTTTGTGGAATGAAAAACTGTGTTTT.

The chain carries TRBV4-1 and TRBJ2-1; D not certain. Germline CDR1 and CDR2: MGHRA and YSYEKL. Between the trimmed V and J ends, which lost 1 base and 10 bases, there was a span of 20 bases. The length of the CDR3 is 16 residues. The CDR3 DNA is TGCGCCAGCAGCCAAGGGAACGGCCCCCTCCGGCGGGAGCAGTTCTTC. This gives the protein CASSQGNGPLRREQFF.

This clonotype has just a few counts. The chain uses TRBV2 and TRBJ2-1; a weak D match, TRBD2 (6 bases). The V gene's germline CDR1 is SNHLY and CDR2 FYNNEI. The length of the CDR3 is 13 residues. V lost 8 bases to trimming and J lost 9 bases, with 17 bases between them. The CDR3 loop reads CASSMGGLVEQFF. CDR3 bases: TGTGCCAGCTCAATGGGAGGTTTAGTTGAGCAGTTCTTC.

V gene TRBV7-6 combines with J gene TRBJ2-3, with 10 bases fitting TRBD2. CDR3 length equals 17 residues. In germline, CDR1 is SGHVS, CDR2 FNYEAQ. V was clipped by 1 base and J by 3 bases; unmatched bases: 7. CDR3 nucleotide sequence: TGTGCCAGCAGCTTAGTACGGAGCGGGAGGGATACAGATACGCAGTATTTT. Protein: CASSLVRSGRDTDTQYF.